These 29 T cell receptor beta chains were all obtained from the same sample, sequenced in a study of spatial heterogeneity in lung cancer. Indicated time point: sample taken at primary tumor resection. Unsorted whole RNA of tumor, nontumor lung or frozen PBMC was sequenced. TCRdb re-called the 5' RACE reads with MiXCR, one entry per CDR3 protein. In the table there are 35,000 to 45,000 distinct CDR3 sequences, approximately 5.2% of which are singletons. The specimen comprised PBMCs, sampled at surgery. The receptors come from a female donor with early-stage non-small cell lung cancer.

The chain combines TRBV18 with TRBJ2-6; D may be TRBD2 (7 bases). The CDR3 consists of 16 residues. The V gene's germline CDR1 is KGHSH and CDR2 LQKENI. Trimming left V 3 bases short and J 4 bases short, with 13 bases between. The CDR3 is CASSPAGARGANVLTF. The CDR3 nucleotides read TGTGCCAGCTCACCGGCGGGGGCACGAGGGGCCAACGTCCTGACTTTC.

The genes are TRBV7-2 and TRBJ2-7; 11 nucleotides agree with TRBD1. Germline V gene data show CDR1 as SGHTA and CDR2 as FQGNSA. V was pared by 5 bases and J by 7 bases, with 7 bases of the junction left unmatched. The CDR3 loop spans 14 amino acids. The CDR3 loop reads CASSPGQGVREQYF. CDR3 bases: TGTGCCAGCAGCCCGGGACAGGGGGTGAGGGAGCAGTACTTC.

The chain links TRBV15 to TRBJ2-1; 8 nucleotides align to TRBD2. Germline trimming cut 0 bases from V and 5 bases from J; bases unmatched to any gene: 3. The germline V gene has CDR1 LNHNV and CDR2 YYDKDF (reference sequence). The CDR3 sequence is 15 residues long. CDR3 nucleotide sequence: TGTGCCACCAGCAGAGACTCGCGGGGGGACAATGAGCAGTTCTTC. Its translation: CATSRDSRGDNEQFF. Using reference TRBV15 and TRBJ2-1 for the parts outside the CDR3, the full variable domain is DAMVIQNPRYQVTQFGKPVTLSCSQTLNHNVMYWYQQKSSQAPKLLFHYYDKDFNNEADTPDNFQSRRPNTSFCFLDIRSPGLGDTAMYLCATSRDSRGDNEQFFGPGTRLTVL.

This clonotype has a count of ten or more. V and J are TRBV3-1 and TRBJ2-5; 10 bases are shared with TRBD2. V gave up 0 bases and J gave up 6 bases; unmatched junction bases: 4. Germline CDR1 LGHDT, CDR2 YNNKEL (reference sequence). This CDR3 comprises 15 residues. Written as DNA, the CDR3 is TGTGCCAGCAGCCAAGAAAGCGGGGGGGCGCAGACCCAGTACTTC. It specifies CASSQESGGAQTQYF.

This clonotype was detected ten times or more. J is TRBJ1-1 and V is TRBV4-3; D is unclear. V gave up 3 bases and J gave up 0 bases, with 5 bases separating them. Per the germline V gene, CDR1 is LGHNA and CDR2 is YSLEER. The CDR3 runs to 13 residues. Here the CDR3 reads CASSQLMNTEAFF. The CDR3 region has the DNA TGCGCCAGCAGCCAGTTAATGAACACTGAAGCTTTCTTT.

This clonotype was recorded many times. V gene TRBV28 combines with J gene TRBJ2-5; D tentatively reads TRBD1 or TRBD2 (7 bases each). Trimming took off 3 bases at V and 5 bases at J, with 13 bases between the two ends. Germline V gene lookup returns CDR1 MDHEN and CDR2 SYDVKM. The CDR3 runs 14 residues. CDR3 loop: CASSFGRGHETQYF. The CDR3 DNA reads TGTGCCAGCAGTTTTGGGAGGGGGCACGAGACCCAGTACTTC.

This clonotype is classed as medium-sized. The V call is TRBV20-1, the J call TRBJ1-5; D remains unclear. V was shortened by 1 base and J by 7 bases, with 8 bases between the two germline ends. CDR1 is DFQATT and CDR2 is SNEGSKA in the germline V gene (reference sequence). CDR3 length equals 12 residues. CDR3 region: CSARGGKQPQHF. Written as DNA, the CDR3 is TGCAGTGCTAGAGGTGGGAAGCAGCCCCAGCATTTT.

The V call is TRBV20-1, the J call TRBJ2-7, with D hard to call. The germline V gene has CDR1 DFQATT and CDR2 SNEGSKA (reference sequence). The CDR3 sequence is 15 residues long. With 2 bases removed from V and 0 bases from J, the gap between germline ends came to 14 bases. The CDR3 DNA sequence: TGCAGTGCTAGATCCCCAGCCTGGAGCTCCTACGAGCAGTACTTC. Translated, it gives CSARSPAWSSYEQYF.

This clonotype occurred many times. V is TRBV7-3 and J is TRBJ1-1; tentative D call: TRBD1 (5 bases). Germline V gives CDR1 SGHTA, CDR2 FQGTGA. Trimming pared 4 bases from V and 0 bases from J, leaving 15 bases between. The CDR3 contains 16 residues. The CDR3 reads CASSSEAGLMNTEAFF. The CDR3 coding sequence is TGTGCCAGCAGCTCCGAAGCAGGGCTTATGAACACTGAAGCTTTCTTT.

This clonotype was counted ten times or more. The CDR3 DNA is TGTGCCAGCAGCTTGGATCTGGGGAATGAGCAGTTCTTC. Protein: CASSLDLGNEQFF. The chain links TRBV5-4 to TRBJ2-1; D not certain. Germline CDR1 SGHNT, CDR2 YYREEE (reference sequence). Trimming took 0 bases from V and 7 from J, leaving 8 bases between them. CDR3 size: 13 residues.

This clonotype was seen ten or more times. The rearrangement uses TRBV4-1 and TRBJ1-6, with a weak D call TRBD1 (6 bases). Germline values: CDR1 MGHRA, CDR2 YSYEKL. V lost 1 base to trimming and J lost 0 bases, with 13 bases between them. This CDR3 has 18 residues. DNA for the CDR3: TGCGCCAGCAGCCAAGTACAGGGCCAATTCTCCTATAATTCACCCCTCCACTTT. Its protein is CASSQVQGQFSYNSPLHF.

DNA of the CDR3: TGTGCCAGCAGTTACTGGGGACAGGCCTCCTACGAGCAGTACTTC. This sequence encodes CASSYWGQASYEQYF. The chain joins TRBV6-5 to TRBJ2-7, with 8 bases fitting TRBD1. The V segment lost 1 base and the J segment 0 bases; nucleotides outside the gene matches: 2. The CDR3 contains 15 residues. CDR1 MNHEY and CDR2 SVGAGI come from the germline V gene.

This clonotype occurred many times. This chain connects TRBV7-9 to TRBJ2-7; TRBD1 or TRBD2 may be the D gene (5 bases each). Germline CDR1 SEHNR, CDR2 FQNEAQ (reference sequence). This CDR3 comprises 15 residues. Trimming shortened V by 2 bases and J by 2 bases, and 13 bases separated the two germline ends. DNA for the CDR3: TGTGCCAGCAGCTTACTGGGGGACGACCCCTACGAGCAGTACTTC. It specifies CASSLLGDDPYEQYF.

This chain joins TRBV27 and TRBJ2-1, with TRBD1 as a possible D gene (6 bases). Germline CDR1 MNHEY, CDR2 SMNVEV (reference sequence). The CDR3 has 15 amino acids. The V end was cut by 7 bases, the J end by 5 bases, with 18 bases between. In DNA form, the CDR3 reads TGTGCCAGCAAGGAGTTCAGGGGCAAGAACAATGAGCAGTTCTTC. Translating it yields CASKEFRGKNNEQFF.

This clonotype has a count of ten or more. The genes are TRBV10-1 and TRBJ2-2; no firm D call. In germline, CDR1 is WNHNN, CDR2 SYGVQD (reference sequence). CDR3 length: 12 residues. With 6 bases removed from V and 6 bases from J, the gap between germline ends came to 8 bases. The CDR3, as DNA: TGCGCCAGCAGATCCACAGCCGGGGAGCTGTTTTTT. It encodes CASRSTAGELFF.

This chain uses TRBV2 with TRBJ2-4; 9 bases are a match to TRBD2. After removal of 6 bases from V and 10 bases from J, the junction contained 10 bases not matched to a gene. Germline V gives CDR1 SNHLY, CDR2 FYNNEI. The CDR3 spans 14 residues. The CDR3 region has the DNA TGTGCCAGCAGCCCTATAGCGGCGGGAGGGATTCAGTACTTC. Translation: CASSPIAAGGIQYF. Combining the CDR3 with reference TRBV2 and TRBJ2-4 gives the whole variable domain EPEVTQTPSHQVTQMGQEVILRCVPISNHLYFYWYRQILGQKVEFLVSFYNNEISEKSEIFDDQFSVERPDGSNFTLKIRSTKLEDSAMYFCASSPIAAGGIQYFGAGTRLSVL.

This clonotype was observed at least ten times. The rearrangement uses TRBV28 and TRBJ1-2; the match to TRBD1 covers 7 bases. This CDR3 spans 15 amino acids. V lost 4 bases, J lost 0 bases, and 5 bases stayed unmatched. Per the germline V gene, CDR1 is MDHEN and CDR2 is SYDVKM. In DNA form, the CDR3 reads TGTGCCAGCAGTTCACTGGGACAGCCTAACTATGGCTACACCTTC. Translating it yields CASSSLGQPNYGYTF.

At least ten counts were recorded for this clonotype. This rearrangement joins TRBV20-1 to TRBJ2-1, with D tentatively TRBD1 or TRBD2 (5 bases each). This CDR3 has 15 amino acids. Trimming left V 4 bases short and J 0 bases short, with 13 bases between. Germline V lookup: CDR1 DFQATT, CDR2 SNEGSKA (reference sequence). The CDR3: CSATGRRSSYNEQFF. The CDR3 DNA is TGCAGTGCTACGGGACGGAGGAGCTCCTACAATGAGCAGTTCTTC.

This clonotype was detected many times. V and J are TRBV7-9 and TRBJ2-7, with TRBD2 matching over 7 bases. The CDR3 runs to 14 residues. Germline V gives CDR1 SEHNR, CDR2 FQNEAQ (reference sequence). J was trimmed by 2 bases and V by 4 bases; bases with no gene match: 5. CDR3 loop: CASSSAGVTYEQYF. Written as DNA, the CDR3 is TGTGCCAGCAGCTCCGCGGGGGTCACCTACGAGCAGTACTTC.

This clonotype was picked up many times. This sequence joins TRBV4-3 and TRBJ2-1; 16 positions agree with TRBD2. The CDR3 has 16 residues. The ends lost 1 base at V and 10 bases at J; junction bases unmatched: 4. The germline CDR1 and CDR2 sequences are LGHNA and YSLEER. CDR3 loop: CASSQVGTSGGAEQFF. CDR3 coding DNA: TGCGCCAGCAGCCAAGTGGGGACTAGCGGGGGGGCGGAGCAGTTCTTC.

This clonotype was detected ten times or more. The V gene is TRBV7-9, the J gene TRBJ2-3; a possible D gene is TRBD2 (7 bases). Per germline, CDR1 SEHNR and CDR2 FQNEAQ (reference sequence). The CDR3 has 15 residues. The V end was cut by 7 bases, the J end by 6 bases, with 20 bases between. The chain's CDR3 is CASTPSGGPADTQYF. CDR3 in DNA: TGTGCCAGCACCCCCTCGGGGGGCCCCGCCGATACGCAGTATTTT.

This clonotype has a count of ten or more. This chain joins TRBV12-3 or TRBV12-4 and TRBJ2-5, with no clear D. Between the trimmed V and J ends, which lost 4 bases and 5 bases, there was a span of 2 bases. The CDR3 has 10 amino acids. CDR3 protein: CASSSETQYF. The CDR3 bases are TGTGCCAGCAGTTCGGAGACCCAGTACTTC.

Ten or more counts support this clonotype. The chain has TRBV18 and TRBJ2-5; D remains ambiguous. This CDR3 contains 13 residues. The germline V gene has CDR1 KGHSH and CDR2 LQKENI. V was cut by 6 bases and J by 2 bases, with 10 bases left in between. The CDR3 DNA reads TGTGCCAGCTCCCTCCAGAGGCAAGAGACCCAGTACTTC. This codes for CASSLQRQETQYF.

This clonotype was found many times. This chain joins TRBV7-9 and TRBJ2-7; D is unresolved. V was clipped by 0 bases and J by 1 base, with 13 bases between them. The germline gives CDR1 SEHNR, CDR2 FQNEAQ (reference sequence). The CDR3 has 16 residues. CDR3 DNA: TGTGCCAGCAGCTTAGCGGCCTCCAAGGATTCCTACGAGCAGTACTTC. Its translation: CASSLAASKDSYEQYF.

This clonotype was seen only a few times. This rearrangement joins TRBV12-3 or TRBV12-4 to TRBJ1-5; tentatively, D is TRBD1 (5 bases). The CDR3 consists of 14 residues. V was shortened by 4 bases and J by 6 bases, with 13 bases between the two germline ends. CDR3 in amino acids: CASSSRRGGQPQHF. The CDR3 bases are TGTGCCAGCAGTTCCCGGCGGGGCGGTCAGCCCCAGCATTTT.

The V gene is TRBV19, the J gene TRBJ1-5; no firm D call. CDR1 LNHDA and CDR2 SQIVND come from the germline V gene (reference sequence). V was cut by 1 base and J by 1 base, with 8 bases left in between. CDR3 length: 15 amino acids. CDR3 sequence (DNA): TGTGCCAGTAGTATAGTAGCAGGAAGCAATCAGCCCCAGCATTTT. Translation: CASSIVAGSNQPQHF.

Only a few counts were recorded for this clonotype. The chain links TRBV9 to TRBJ2-1; tentatively, D is TRBD2 (6 bases). Germline values: CDR1 SGDLS, CDR2 YYNGEE. Trimming pared 3 bases from V and 0 bases from J, leaving 10 bases between. This CDR3 has 15 residues. In DNA form, the CDR3 reads TGTGCCAGCAGCGCGAGCGGGCACTCCTACAATGAGCAGTTCTTC. Protein product: CASSASGHSYNEQFF. The variable domain in full, completed from reference TRBV9 and TRBJ2-1, reads DSGVTQTPKHLITATGQRVTLRCSPRSGDLSVYWYQQSLDQGLQFLIQYYNGEERAKGNILERFSAQQFPDLHSELNLSSLELGDSALYFCASSASGHSYNEQFFGPGTRLTVL.

This clonotype has at least ten counts. The chain is built from TRBV28 and TRBJ1-5; tentative D call: TRBD1 (6 bases). CDR3 length: 14 residues. V lost 6 bases to trimming and J lost 5 bases, with 14 bases between them. Germline V gene data show CDR1 as MDHEN and CDR2 as SYDVKM. CDR3 nucleotide sequence: TGTGCCAGCAGGACCGCAGGGGTGGATCAGCCCCAGCATTTT. This codes for CASRTAGVDQPQHF. The whole variable domain, remainder taken from reference TRBV28 and TRBJ1-5, is DVKVTQSSRYLVKRTGEKVFLECVQDMDHENMFWYRQDPGLGLRLIYFSYDVKMKEKGDIPEGYSVSREKKERFSLILESASTNQTSMYLCASRTAGVDQPQHFGDGTRLSIL.

This clonotype was detected many times. The CDR3 DNA sequence: TGTGCCAGCAGCCCAAGGGGCCCTGGTGGGGAGCTGTTTTTT. This encodes CASSPRGPGGELFF. The chain has TRBV7-3 and TRBJ2-2; tentatively, D is TRBD1 (5 bases). The germline V and J ends were trimmed by 5 bases and 8 bases, with 15 bases remaining between them. Germline assignment: CDR1 SGHTA and CDR2 FQGTGA. This CDR3 contains 14 residues.